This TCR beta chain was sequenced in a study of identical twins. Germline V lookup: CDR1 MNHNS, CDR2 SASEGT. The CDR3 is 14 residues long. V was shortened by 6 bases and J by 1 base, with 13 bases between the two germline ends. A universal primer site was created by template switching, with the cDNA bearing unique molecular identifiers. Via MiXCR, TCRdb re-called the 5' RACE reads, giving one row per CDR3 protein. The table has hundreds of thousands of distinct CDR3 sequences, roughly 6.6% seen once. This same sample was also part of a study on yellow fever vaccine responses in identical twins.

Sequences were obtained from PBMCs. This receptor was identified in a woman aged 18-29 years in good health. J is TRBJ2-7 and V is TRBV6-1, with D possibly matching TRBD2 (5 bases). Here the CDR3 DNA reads TGTGCCAGCAGCCCAGATTCGGGGTCCTACGAGCAGTACGTC. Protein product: CASSPDSGSYEQYV.